The present T cell receptor (beta chain) was sequenced within a study of T cells after yellow fever vaccination. The germline gives CDR1 DFQATT, CDR2 SNEGSKA (reference sequence). CDR3 length: 10 amino acids. Between the trimmed V and J ends, which lost 6 bases and 14 bases, there was a span of 15 bases. Study-level points and caveats: Detected again after the booster were most primary-vaccination clones, at about 96% CD4 and 70% to 90% CD8.

Comments on this clonotype: Its target is not known.

Via MiXCR, TCRdb re-called the 5' RACE reads, giving one row per CDR3 protein. This table has a few hundred thousand distinct CDR3 sequences, roughly 7% appearing once. The sequencing used PBMCs, collected roughly seven weeks after the first yellow fever vaccination. The clonotype originates from a man in his late teens or twenties who received the YFV17D yellow fever vaccine. The chain recombines TRBV20-1 with TRBJ2-3, with no clear D. The CDR3 protein is CSARDSSSYF. In DNA form, the CDR3 reads TGCAGTGCGCGAGATTCGTCCTCGTATTTT.